These 8 T cell receptor beta chains were sequenced from one sample in a study of cytomegalovirus exposure and HLA in healthy donors. This PCR relied on a set of 60 Vbeta primers and 13 Jbeta primers. The data were produced by immunoSEQ multiplex PCR, yet TCRdb's version contains in-frame clones alone and is incomplete. The repertoire holds about 200,000 clones, with 80% to 90% as singletons. What was sequenced was PBMCs. These receptors were obtained from a man aged 25 to 45 in good health and CMV-seronegative.

In DNA form, the CDR3 reads TGTGCCAGCTCGCAGGGGTCGGACTCTCGCACGTCCCAGCATTTT. The encoded protein is CASSQGSDSRTSQHF. The V call is TRBV18, the J call TRBJ1-5, with a weak D call TRBD1 (6 bases). This CDR3 comprises 15 residues. V lost 6 bases to trimming and J lost 11 bases, with 23 bases between them. Germline-derived CDR1 and CDR2 are KGHSH and LQKENI.

The J gene is TRBJ2-3, the V gene TRBV27, with D maybe TRBD1 (6 bases). V lost 3 bases to trimming and J lost 0 bases, with 10 bases between them. The CDR3 runs to 15 residues. Germline CDR1 reads MNHEY; CDR2 reads SMNVEV (reference sequence). The CDR3 loop reads CASSLVQGSTDTQYF. Here the CDR3 DNA reads TGTGCCAGCAGTTTGGTACAGGGTAGCACAGATACGCAGTATTTT.

The chain carries TRBV28 and TRBJ2-7; D possibly corresponds to TRBD1 (6 bases). Trimming removed 7 bases at V and 5 bases at J, with 21 bases between. Germline values: CDR1 MDHEN, CDR2 SYDVKM. CDR3 length: 15 amino acids. CDR3 loop: CASTPTGPGTDEQYF. The CDR3 nucleotides read TGTGCCAGCACCCCTACAGGGCCAGGAACGGACGAGCAGTACTTC.

V and J are TRBV18 and TRBJ2-1; D ambiguous. This CDR3 has 13 amino acids. The germline gives CDR1 KGHSH, CDR2 LQKENI. With 3 bases removed from V and 9 bases from J, the gap between germline ends came to 12 bases. The CDR3 loop reads CASSPPHSGEQFF. The CDR3 nucleotides are TGTGCCAGCTCACCTCCACACTCGGGTGAGCAGTTCTTC.

This clone showed up just a few times. J is TRBJ2-3 and V is TRBV11-3; maybe TRBD2 (7 bases). The CDR3 is made up of 13 amino acids. V lost 5 bases and J lost 6, with 12 bases in between. The germline V gene has CDR1 SGHNT and CDR2 YENEEA. CDR3 DNA: TGTGCCAGCAGCCTACAGGGAGGGGATACGCAGTATTTT. It is translated as CASSLQGGDTQYF.

The chain carries TRBV9 and TRBJ2-7, with TRBD1 matching over 7 bases. Germline V lookup: CDR1 SGDLS, CDR2 YYNGEE. This CDR3 is built from 13 residues. V lost 9 bases and J lost 4; bases outside the gene matches: 10. In DNA form, the CDR3 reads TGTGCCAACCCTACAGGGGAGCGATACGAGCAGTACTTC. Its protein is CANPTGERYEQYF.

The rearrangement joins TRBV7-9 to TRBJ2-5, with TRBD2 matching over 9 bases. Gene TRBJ2-7 matches the end of the DNA better, so the J call may be wrong. CDR3 length equals 14 residues. Germline CDR1 reads SEHNR; CDR2 reads FQNEAQ (reference sequence). The CDR3 sequence: CASSLTGTSHEQYF. The CDR3 bases are TGTGCCAGCAGCTTAACCGGGACTAGCCACGAGCAGTACTTC.

With respect to this clone: Its ends do not fully match the called genes, so a read error is possible. This sequence joins TRBV10-1 and TRBJ2-7; 10 bases line up with TRBD1. There are 14 residues in the CDR3. Looked up from germline, CDR1 is WNHNN and CDR2 is SYGVQD (reference sequence). The CDR3 DNA reads as TGCGCCAGGAGTGGGACAGGGGAAATCTACGAGCAGTACTTC. Protein: CARSGTGEIYEQYF.